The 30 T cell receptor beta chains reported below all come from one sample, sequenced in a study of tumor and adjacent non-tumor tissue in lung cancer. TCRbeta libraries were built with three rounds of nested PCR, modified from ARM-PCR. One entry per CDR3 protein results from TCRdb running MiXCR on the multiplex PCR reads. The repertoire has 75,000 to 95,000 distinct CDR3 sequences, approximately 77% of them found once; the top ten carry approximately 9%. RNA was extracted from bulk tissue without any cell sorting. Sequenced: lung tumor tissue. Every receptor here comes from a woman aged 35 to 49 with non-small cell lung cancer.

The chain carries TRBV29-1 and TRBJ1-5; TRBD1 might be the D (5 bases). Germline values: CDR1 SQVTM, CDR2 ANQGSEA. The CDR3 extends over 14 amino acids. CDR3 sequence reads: CSISFGGFNQPQHF. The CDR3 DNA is TGCAGTATTTCCTTTGGGGGGTTCAATCAGCCCCAGCATTTT.

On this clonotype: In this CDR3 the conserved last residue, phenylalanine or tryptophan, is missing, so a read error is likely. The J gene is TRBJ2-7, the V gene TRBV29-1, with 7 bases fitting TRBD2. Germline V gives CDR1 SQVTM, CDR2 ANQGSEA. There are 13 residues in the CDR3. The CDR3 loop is CNVENSGSYEQYS. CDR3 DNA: TGCAACGTTGAGAATAGCGGGTCCTACGAGCAGTACTCC.

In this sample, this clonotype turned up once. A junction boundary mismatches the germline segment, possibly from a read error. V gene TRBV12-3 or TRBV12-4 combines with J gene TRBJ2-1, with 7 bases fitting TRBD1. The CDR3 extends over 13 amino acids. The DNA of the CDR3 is TGTGCCAGCAGTATGACAGGGAACAACGAGCAGTTCTTC. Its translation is CASSMTGNNEQFF.

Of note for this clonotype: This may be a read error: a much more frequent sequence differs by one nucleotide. The CDR3 DNA is TGTGCCAGCAGCTCACTAGACATGGTGCTGTTTTTT. As protein: CASSSLDMVLFF. The chain uses TRBV7-8 and TRBJ1-4; D not certain. V was pared by 4 bases and J by 14 bases, with 14 bases between. Germline V gene data show CDR1 as SGHVS and CDR2 as FQNEAQ. This CDR3 has 12 residues.

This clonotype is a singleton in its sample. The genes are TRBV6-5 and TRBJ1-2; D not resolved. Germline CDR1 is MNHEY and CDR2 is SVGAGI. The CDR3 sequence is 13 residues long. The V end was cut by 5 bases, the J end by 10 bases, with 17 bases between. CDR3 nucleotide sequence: TGTGCCAGCAGTCGGGATAGAGCGAAAGACTACACCTTC. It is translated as CASSRDRAKDYTF.

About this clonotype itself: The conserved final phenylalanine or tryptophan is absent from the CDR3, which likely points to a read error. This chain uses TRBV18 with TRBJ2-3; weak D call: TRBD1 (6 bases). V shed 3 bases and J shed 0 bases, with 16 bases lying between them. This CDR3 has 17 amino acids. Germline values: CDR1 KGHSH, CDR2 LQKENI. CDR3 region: CASSPYTGLSSTDTQYI. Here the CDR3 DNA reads TGTGCCAGCTCACCTTATACAGGGCTGTCTAGCACAGATACGCAGTATATT.

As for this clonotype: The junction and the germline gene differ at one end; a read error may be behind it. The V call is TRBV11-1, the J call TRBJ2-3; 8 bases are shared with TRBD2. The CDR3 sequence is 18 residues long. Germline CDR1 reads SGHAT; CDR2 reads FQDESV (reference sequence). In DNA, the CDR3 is TGTGCCAACAGCTCCCGGATTAGCGGGGAAAGGAACCCAGAAACGCAGTATTTT. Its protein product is CANSSRISGERNPETQYF.

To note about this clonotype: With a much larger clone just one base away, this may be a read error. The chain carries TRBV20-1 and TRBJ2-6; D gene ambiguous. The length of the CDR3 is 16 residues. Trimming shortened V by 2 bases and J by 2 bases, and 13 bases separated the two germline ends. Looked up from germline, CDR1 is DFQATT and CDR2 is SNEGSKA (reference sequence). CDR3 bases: TGCAGTGCTAGAATCTCCGTGGGTGCTGGGGCCAACGTCCTGACTTTC. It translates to CSARISVGAGANVLTF.

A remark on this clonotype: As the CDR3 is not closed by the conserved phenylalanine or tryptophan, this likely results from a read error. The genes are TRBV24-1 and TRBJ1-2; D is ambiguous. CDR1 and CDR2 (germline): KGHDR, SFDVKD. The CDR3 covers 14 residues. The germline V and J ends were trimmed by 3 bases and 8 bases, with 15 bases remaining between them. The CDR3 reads CATSDAGRVDGYTS. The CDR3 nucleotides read TGTGCCACCAGTGATGCGGGAAGGGTCGACGGCTACACCTCC.

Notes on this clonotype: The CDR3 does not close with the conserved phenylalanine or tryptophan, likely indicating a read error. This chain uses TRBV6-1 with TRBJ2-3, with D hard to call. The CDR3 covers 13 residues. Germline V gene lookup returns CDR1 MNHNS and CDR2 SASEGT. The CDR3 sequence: CISSPTVTDTQYS. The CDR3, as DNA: TGTATCAGCAGCCCGACTGTCACAGATACGCAGTATTCT.

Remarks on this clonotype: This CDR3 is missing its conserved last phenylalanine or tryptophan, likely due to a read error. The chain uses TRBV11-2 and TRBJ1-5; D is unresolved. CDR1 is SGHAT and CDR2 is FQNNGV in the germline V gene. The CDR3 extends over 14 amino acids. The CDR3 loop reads CASSLSILNQPQHC. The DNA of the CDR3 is TGTGCCAGTAGCTTATCTATACTCAATCAGCCCCAGCATTGT.

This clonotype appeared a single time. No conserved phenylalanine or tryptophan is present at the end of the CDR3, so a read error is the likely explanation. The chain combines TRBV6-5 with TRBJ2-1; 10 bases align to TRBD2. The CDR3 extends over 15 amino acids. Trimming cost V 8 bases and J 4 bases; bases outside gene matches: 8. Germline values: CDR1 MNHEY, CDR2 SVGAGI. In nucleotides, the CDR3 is TGTGCCAGCGCCAGACTAGCGGGCGAATACAATGAGCAGTTCATC. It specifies CASARLAGEYNEQFI.

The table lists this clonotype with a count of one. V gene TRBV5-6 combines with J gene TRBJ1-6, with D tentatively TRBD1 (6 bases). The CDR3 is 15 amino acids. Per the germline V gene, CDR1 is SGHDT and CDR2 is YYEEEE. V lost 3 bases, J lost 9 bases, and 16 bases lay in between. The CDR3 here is CASSSGDTQCSPLHF. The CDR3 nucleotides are TGTGCCAGCAGCTCAGGGGACACTCAGTGTTCACCCCTCCACTTT.

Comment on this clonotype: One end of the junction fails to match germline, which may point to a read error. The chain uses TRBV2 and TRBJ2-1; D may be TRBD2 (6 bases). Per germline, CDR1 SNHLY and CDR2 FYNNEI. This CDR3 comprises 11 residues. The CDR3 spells CASRGGDGQFF. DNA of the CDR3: TGTGCGAGCAGAGGCGGGGATGGGCAGTTCTTC.

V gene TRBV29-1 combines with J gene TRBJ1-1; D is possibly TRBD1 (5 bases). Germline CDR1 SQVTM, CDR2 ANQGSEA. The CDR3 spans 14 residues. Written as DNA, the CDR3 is TGCAGAGTTTTAAAGGGGACGGGGTCCACTGAAGCTTTCTTT. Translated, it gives CRVLKGTGSTEAFF.

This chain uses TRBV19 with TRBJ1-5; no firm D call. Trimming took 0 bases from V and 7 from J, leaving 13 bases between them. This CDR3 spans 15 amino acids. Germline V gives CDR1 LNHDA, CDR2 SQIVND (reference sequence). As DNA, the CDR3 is TGTGCCAGTAGTATAGATCCGTGGATGGGGCAGCCCCAGCATTTT. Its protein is CASSIDPWMGQPQHF. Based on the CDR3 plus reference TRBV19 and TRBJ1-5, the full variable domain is DGGITQSPKYLFRKEGQNVTLSCEQNLNHDAMYWYRQDPGQGLRLIYYSQIVNDFQKGDIAEGYSVSREKKESFPLTVTSAQKNPTAFYLCASSIDPWMGQPQHFGDGTRLSIL.

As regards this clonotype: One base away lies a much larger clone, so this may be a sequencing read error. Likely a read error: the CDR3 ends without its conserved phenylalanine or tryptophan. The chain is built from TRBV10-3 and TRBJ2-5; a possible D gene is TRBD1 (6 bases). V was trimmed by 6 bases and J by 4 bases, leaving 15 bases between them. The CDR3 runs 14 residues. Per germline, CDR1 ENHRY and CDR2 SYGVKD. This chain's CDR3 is CAIRPQGSGETQYS. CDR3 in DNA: TGTGCCATCAGACCACAGGGATCGGGAGAGACCCAGTACTCC.

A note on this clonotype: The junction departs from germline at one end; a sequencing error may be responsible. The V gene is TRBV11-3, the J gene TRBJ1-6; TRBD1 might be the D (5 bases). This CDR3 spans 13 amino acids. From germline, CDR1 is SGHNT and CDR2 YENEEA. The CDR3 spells CASNQGENSLLHF. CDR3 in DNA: TGTGCCAGTAACCAAGGGGAGAATTCACTCCTCCACTTT.

The DNA for the CDR3 is TGTGCCATCAACTTTGGTTTGACTAGCGGGGGCACAGATACGCAGTATTTT. It specifies CAINFGLTSGGTDTQYF. The chain joins TRBV7-9 to TRBJ2-3; 11 nucleotides align to TRBD2. This CDR3 comprises 17 residues. The ends lost 10 bases at V and 1 base at J; junction bases unmatched: 13. The germline gives CDR1 SEHNR, CDR2 FQNEAQ (reference sequence).

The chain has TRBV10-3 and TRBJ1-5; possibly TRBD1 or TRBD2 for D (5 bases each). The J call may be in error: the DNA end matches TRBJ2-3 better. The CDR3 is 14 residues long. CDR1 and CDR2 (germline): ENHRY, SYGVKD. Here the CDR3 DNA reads TGTGCCATCAGTTGGGACCAAGGTGGTCTGCCCCAGTATTTT. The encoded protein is CAISWDQGGLPQYF.

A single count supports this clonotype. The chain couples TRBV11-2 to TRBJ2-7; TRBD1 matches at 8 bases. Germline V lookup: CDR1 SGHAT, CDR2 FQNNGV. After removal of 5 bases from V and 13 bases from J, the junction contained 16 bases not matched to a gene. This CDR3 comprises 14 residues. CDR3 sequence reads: CASSPGQEAYVQYF. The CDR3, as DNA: TGTGCCAGCAGCCCGGGACAGGAGGCCTACGTGCAATACTTC.

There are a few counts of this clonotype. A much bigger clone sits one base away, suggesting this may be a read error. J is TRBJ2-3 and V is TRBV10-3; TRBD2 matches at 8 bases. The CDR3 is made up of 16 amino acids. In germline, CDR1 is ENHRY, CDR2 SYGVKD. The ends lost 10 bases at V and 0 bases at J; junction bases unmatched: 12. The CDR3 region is CATCPSGLGSTDTQYF. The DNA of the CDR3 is TGTGCCACCTGTCCCTCGGGACTAGGAAGCACAGATACGCAGTATTTT.

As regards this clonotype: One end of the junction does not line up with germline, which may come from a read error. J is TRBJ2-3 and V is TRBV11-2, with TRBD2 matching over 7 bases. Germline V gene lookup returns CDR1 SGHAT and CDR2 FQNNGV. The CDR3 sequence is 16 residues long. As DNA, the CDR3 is TGTGCCAGCAGCTTAGCTGGCGGGGGAGCCACAGATACGCAGTGTTTT. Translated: CASSLAGGGATDTQCF. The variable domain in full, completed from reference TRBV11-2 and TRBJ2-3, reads EAGVAQSPRYKIIEKRQSVAFWCNPISGHATLYWYQQILGQGPKLLIQFQNNGVVDDSQLPKDRFSAERLKGVDSTLKIQPAKLEDSAVYLCASSLAGGGATDTQCFGPGTRLTVL.

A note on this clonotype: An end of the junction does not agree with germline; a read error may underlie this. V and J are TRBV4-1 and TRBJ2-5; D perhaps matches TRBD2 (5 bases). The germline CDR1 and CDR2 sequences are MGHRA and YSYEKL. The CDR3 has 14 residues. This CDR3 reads CASSQSGVGETQYF. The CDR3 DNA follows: TGCGCCAGCAGCCAAAGCGGAGTCGGGGAGACACAGTACTTC.

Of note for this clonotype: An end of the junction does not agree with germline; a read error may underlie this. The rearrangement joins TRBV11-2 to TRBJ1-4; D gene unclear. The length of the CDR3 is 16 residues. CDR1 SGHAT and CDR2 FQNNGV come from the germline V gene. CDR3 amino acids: CASSQIVTRRSEELSF. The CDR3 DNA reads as TGTGCCAGTAGCCAAATAGTTACCCGGAGGAGTGAAGAACTGTCTTTT. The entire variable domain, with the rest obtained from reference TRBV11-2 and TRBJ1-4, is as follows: EAGVAQSPRYKIIEKRQSVAFWCNPISGHATLYWYQQILGQGPKLLIQFQNNGVVDDSQLPKDRFSAERLKGVDSTLKIQPAKLEDSAVYLCASSQIVTRRSEELSFGSGTQLSVL.

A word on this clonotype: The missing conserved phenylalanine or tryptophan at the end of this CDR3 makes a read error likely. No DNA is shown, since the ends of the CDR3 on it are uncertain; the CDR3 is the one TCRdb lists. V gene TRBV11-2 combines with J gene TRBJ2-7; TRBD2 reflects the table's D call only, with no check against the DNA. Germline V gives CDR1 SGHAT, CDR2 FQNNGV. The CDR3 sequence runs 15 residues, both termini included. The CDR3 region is CASSHPGTCGYEQYL.

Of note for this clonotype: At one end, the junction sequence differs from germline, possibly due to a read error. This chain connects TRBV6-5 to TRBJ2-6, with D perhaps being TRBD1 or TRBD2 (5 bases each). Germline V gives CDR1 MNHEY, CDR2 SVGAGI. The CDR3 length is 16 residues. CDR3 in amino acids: CASSWTLTSGANVLTF. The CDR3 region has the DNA TGTGCCAGCAGTTGGACTCTAACCTCTGGGGCCAACGTTCTGACTTTC.

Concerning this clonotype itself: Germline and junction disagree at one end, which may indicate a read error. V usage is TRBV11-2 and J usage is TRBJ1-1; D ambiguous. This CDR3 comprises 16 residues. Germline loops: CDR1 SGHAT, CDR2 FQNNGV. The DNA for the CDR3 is TGTGCCAGCAGCCTAGAGTCAGGCCTGGTAGACACTGAAGCTTTCTTT. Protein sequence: CASSLESGLVDTEAFF.

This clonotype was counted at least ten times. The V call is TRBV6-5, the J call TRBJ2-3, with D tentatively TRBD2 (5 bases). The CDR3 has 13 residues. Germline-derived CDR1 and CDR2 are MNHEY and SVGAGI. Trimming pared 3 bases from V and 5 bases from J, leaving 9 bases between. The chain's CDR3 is CASSYSDRDTQYF. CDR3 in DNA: TGTGCCAGCAGTTATAGCGACCGAGATACGCAGTATTTT.

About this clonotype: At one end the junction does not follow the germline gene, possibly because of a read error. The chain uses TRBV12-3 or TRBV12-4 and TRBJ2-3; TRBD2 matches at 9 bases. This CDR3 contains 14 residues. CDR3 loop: CASSPGTSKHTQYF. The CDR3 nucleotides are TGTGCTAGCAGTCCCGGGACTAGCAAACATACGCAGTATTTT.